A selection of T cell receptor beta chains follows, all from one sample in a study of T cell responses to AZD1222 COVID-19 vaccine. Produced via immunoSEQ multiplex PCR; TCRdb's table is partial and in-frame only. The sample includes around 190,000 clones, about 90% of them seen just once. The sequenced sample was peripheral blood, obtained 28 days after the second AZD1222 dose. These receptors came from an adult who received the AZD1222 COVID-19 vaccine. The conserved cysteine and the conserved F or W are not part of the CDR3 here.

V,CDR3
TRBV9,ASSVAQTAGNTIY
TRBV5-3,ARREGQGAGKETQY
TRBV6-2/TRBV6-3,ASSDTEKLF
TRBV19,ASSITGVAEAF
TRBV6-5,ASSRDYMNTEAF
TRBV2,ASSEQRMSTEAF
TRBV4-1,ASSQDRGSYEQY
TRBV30,AWSVQGDQR
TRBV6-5,ASSYEGYEQF
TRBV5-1,ASSLPGQTGELF
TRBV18,ASSRGEGTNTEAF
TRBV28,ASKPSGATYEQY
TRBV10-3,AISESGGGRGHQPQH
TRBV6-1,ASSDSYGYT
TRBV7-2,ASSFGLAGSYEQY
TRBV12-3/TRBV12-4,ASSLETGLGYT
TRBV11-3,ASSPGQETQY
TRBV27,ASSFAGEGQPQH
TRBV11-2,ASSLRSGGIYNEQF
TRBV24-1,ATSQGNYGYT
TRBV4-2,ASSQEPGRGSDTQY
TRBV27,ASTSSPINYGYT
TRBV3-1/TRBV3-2,ASSHTSGADTQY
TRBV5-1,ASSLSRGRETGELF
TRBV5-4,ASSPPGNTEAF
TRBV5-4,ASSRGYGDYGYT
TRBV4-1,ASSPLGQGPNEKLF
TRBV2,ASYQGSGANVLT
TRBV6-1,ASSEWTGNTEAF
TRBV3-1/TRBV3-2,ASSLAGQGLYGYT
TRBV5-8,ASSLTQDIYNEQF
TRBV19,ASREQATQH
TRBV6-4,ASSDAPGTSGTDAQY
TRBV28,ASSPPGVNNEQY
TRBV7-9,ASSLEGWKIYGYT
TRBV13,ASSLDTRTFYNEQF
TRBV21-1,ASSEEWARPKEQY
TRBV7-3,ASSLSPPDTQY
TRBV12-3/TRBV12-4,ASSQSYEQY
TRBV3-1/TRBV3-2,ASSQGATGGYSPLH
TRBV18,ASSPRQGLQNEQF
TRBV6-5,ASSYSGPYEQY
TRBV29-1,SVAEGGAKNQPQH
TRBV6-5,ASILGQGNSPLH
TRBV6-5,ASEVDRGQNTEAF
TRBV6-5,ASRDFGGSYNEQF
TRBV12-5,ASGLALAGRDRSPLH
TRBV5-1,ASSPEGGAYGYT
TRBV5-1,ASSPDDRVVQPQH
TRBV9,ASSVTGSSGNTIY
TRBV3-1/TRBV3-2,ASSQDPGGYT
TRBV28,ASSPGPQGPLPYEQY
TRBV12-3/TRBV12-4,ASSFGPGREQY